A selection of T cell receptor beta chains follows, all from one sample in a study of blood T cell repertoires in COVID-19. Profiling relied on immunoSEQ multiplex PCR, and the TCRdb table lists in-frame clones only, not all of them. The sample has approximately 200,000 clones; approximately 83% are singletons. The sample was peripheral blood. The source of these receptors is a young woman who had recovered from COVID-19. CDR3s include the opening cysteine and the closing phenylalanine or tryptophan. The D gene is left open where the match is weak. The size field is filled for only some rows; it gives once, few, many or a size class.

D	size	J	V	DNA	CDR3
.	.	TRBJ2-1	TRBV7-9	TGTGCCAGCAGCTTAAACAGCCGAGATGAGCAGTTCTTC	CASSLNSRDEQFF
.	.	TRBJ1-1	TRBV28	TGTGCCAGCAGTTTAGGGAGAGGCCTAGACGCTTTCTTT	CASSLGRGLDAFF
TRBD1	.	TRBJ2-2	TRBV11-2	TGTGCCAGCAGCTGGCGGACAGGGAACACCGGGGAGCTGTTTTTT	CASSWRTGNTGELFF
.	.	TRBJ1-6	TRBV10-3	TGTGCCATCAGTGCCGGGACACTACTCGTTGGTAATTCACCCCTCCACTTT	CAISAGTLLVGNSPLHF
.	.	TRBJ1-5	TRBV28	TGTGCCAGCAGTTCACAGGGACAGCCCCAGCATTTT	CASSSQGQPQHF
.	.	TRBJ2-7	TRBV29-1	TGCAGCGTGGACGGGGGCTACGAGCAGTACTTC	CSVDGGYEQYF
TRBD1	.	TRBJ1-5	TRBV7-9	TGTGCCAGCAGCTTGCCGACAGGGACCTATAGCAATCAGCCCCAGCATTTT	CASSLPTGTYSNQPQHF
.	.	TRBJ2-7	TRBV7-2	TGTGCCAGCAGCTCGGGGGACGCGAGCTCCTACGAGCAGTACTTC	CASSSGDASSYEQYF
TRBD1	.	TRBJ1-6	TRBV7-3	TGTGCCAGCAGCTCCACAGGGGACTATAATTCACCCCTCCACTTT	CASSSTGDYNSPLHF
.	few	TRBJ1-5	TRBV6-5	TGTGCCAGCAGTTCTACAGGGAGTGGCAATCAGCCCCAGCATTTT	CASSSTGSGNQPQHF
TRBD2	.	TRBJ2-7	TRBV5-4	TGTGCCAGCACCACGGTGGGAGGGCACGAGCAGTACTTC	CASTTVGGHEQYF
.	.	TRBJ2-1	TRBV9	TGTGCCAGCAGCGTCCTTCAGGGCATGAGCTCCTACAATGAGCAGTTCTTC	CASSVLQGMSSYNEQFF
TRBD1	.	TRBJ2-5	TRBV3-1/TRBV3-2	TGTGCCAGCAGTCGGACAGGGGGCGAAGAGACCCAGTACTTC	CASSRTGGEETQYF
.	.	TRBJ2-1	TRBV5-1	TGCGCCAGCAGCTTGTTAGGTAGCGGAGTCAGCTCCTACAATGAGCAGTTCTTC	CASSLLGSGVSSYNEQFF
.	once	TRBJ2-1	TRBV2	TGTGCCAGCAGTCCTCAAAGCGGATCCTACAATGAGCAGTTCTTC	CASSPQSGSYNEQFF
.	.	TRBJ2-3	TRBV28	TGTGCCAGCAGTTTATCCCCCTCCGACGCGGGCACAGATACGCAGTATTTT	CASSLSPSDAGTDTQYF
TRBD1	.	TRBJ2-7	TRBV19	TGTGCCAGTAGTGGACAGGGATACGAGCAGTACTTC	CASSGQGYEQYF
.	.	TRBJ1-5	TRBV5-1	TGCGCCAGCAGCTTACTATATAGCAATCAGCCCCAGCATTTT	CASSLLYSNQPQHF
.	.	TRBJ1-2	TRBV23-1	TGCGCCAGCAGTCAAAGACCCCCTACACTGGGCGGCTACACCTTC	CASSQRPPTLGGYTF
.	.	TRBJ2-4	TRBV6-5	TGTGCCAGCAGTTTTGGACCCCCGGGGAGCAAAAACATTCAGTACTTC	CASSFGPPGSKNIQYF
.	.	TRBJ1-3	TRBV6-5	TGTGCCAGCAGCCAAAGCTACTCTGGAAACACCATATATTTT	CASSQSYSGNTIYF
.	.	TRBJ1-1	TRBV4-2	TGTGCCAGCAGCCAACCTCCTACTCCAGGGCCGAACACTGAAGCTTTCTTT	CASSQPPTPGPNTEAFF
.	.	TRBJ2-7	TRBV7-9	TGTGCCAGCAGCACCGGACTACCCGACTACGAGCAGTACTTC	CASSTGLPDYEQYF
TRBD1	.	TRBJ1-1	TRBV18	TGTGCCAGCTCAACTCTAACAGGGGGGATGAACACTGAAGCTTTCTTT	CASSTLTGGMNTEAFF
.	.	TRBJ1-2	TRBV25-1	TGTGCCAGCAGTGATTCGGGGGGACCCTACTATGGCTACACCTTC	CASSDSGGPYYGYTF
TRBD1	.	TRBJ1-1	TRBV18	TGTGCCAGCTCACCACCGAATAAAGGACAGGGGGCGGGAGCTTTCTTT	CASSPPNKGQGAGAFF
.	.	TRBJ2-7	TRBV6-5	TGTGCCAGTACACAGGTCCACGAGCAGTACTTC	CASTQVHEQYF
TRBD1	many	TRBJ2-5	TRBV29-1	TGCAGCGTTGGACAGGGGGCAGGGGCGACCCAGTACTTC	CSVGQGAGATQYF
.	.	TRBJ2-7	TRBV12-1	TGTGCCAGCAGCCACAGGAGCGAGCAGTACTTC	CASSHRSEQYF
.	.	TRBJ2-5	TRBV4-1	TGCGCCAGCAGCCATGTGGGCCAGGAGACCCAGTACTTC	CASSHVGQETQYF
.	.	TRBJ2-7	TRBV3-1/TRBV3-2	TGTGCCAGCTCTGAGCAGTACTTC	CASSEQYF
TRBD1	.	TRBJ2-1	TRBV19	TGTGCCAGCCGCGAAACAGGGGTACCCTACAATGAGCAGTTCTTC	CASRETGVPYNEQFF
TRBD2	.	TRBJ2-1	TRBV9	TGTGCCAGCAGCGTGACTAGCGGGGTTTACAATGAGCAGTTCTTC	CASSVTSGVYNEQFF
TRBD1	.	TRBJ2-3	TRBV14	TGTGCCAGCAGCCACAGAGGGGGCGACAGAGTCAGACGGGATACGCAGTATTTT	CASSHRGGDRVRRDTQYF
.	.	TRBJ2-2	TRBV4-2	TGTGCCAGCAGCCAACAGGGGCTGCAAAACACCGGGGAGCTGTTTTTT	CASSQQGLQNTGELFF
TRBD1	.	TRBJ2-1	TRBV13	TGTGCCAGCAGACAGGGGGGCTACAATGAGCAGTTCTTC	CASRQGGYNEQFF
TRBD1	.	TRBJ1-2	TRBV30	TGTGCCTGGAGGGCTGGGACAGGTCTACTCCCTGGGGGCTACACCTTC	CAWRAGTGLLPGGYTF
.	.	TRBJ1-1	TRBV5-1	TGCGCCAGCAGCTGGCAGGGGCCGAACACTGAAGCTTTCTTT	CASSWQGPNTEAFF
TRBD1	.	TRBJ2-2	TRBV5-1	TGCGCCAGCAGCACAGACAGGGGGCAGACCGGGGAGCTGTTTTTT	CASSTDRGQTGELFF
TRBD2	.	TRBJ2-3	TRBV19	TGTGCCAGTAAGCATGGCGGGAGCAGCACAGATACGCAGTATTTT	CASKHGGSSTDTQYF
.	.	TRBJ2-1	TRBV6-5	TGTGCCAGCAGTCCCCGGGACGGGAGAAGAGGTGAGCAGTTCTTC	CASSPRDGRRGEQFF
.	.	TRBJ2-1	TRBV2	TGTGCCAGCAGTGACCTAGAACCCAGCGCTTATAGCTCCTACAATGAGCAGTTCTTC	CASSDLEPSAYSSYNEQFF
.	.	TRBJ1-2	TRBV10-3	TGTGCCATCCTCGACTGGCGGGGTTCTGGCTACACCTTC	CAILDWRGSGYTF
TRBD2	once	TRBJ2-1	TRBV7-2	TGTGCCAGCAGCTTATTAGGACTAGCGGGATACAATGAGCAGTTCTTC	CASSLLGLAGYNEQFF
.	.	TRBJ1-5	TRBV2	TGTGCCAGCAGCAGACAGGCTAGCAATCAGCCCCAGCATTTT	CASSRQASNQPQHF
TRBD2	.	TRBJ2-6	TRBV29-1	TGCAGCGTTGAAACTTTTCTAGCGGGGAGCTCTGGGGCCAACGTCCTGACTTTC	CSVETFLAGSSGANVLTF
.	.	TRBJ2-7	TRBV28	TGTGCCAGCAGTCTCCGGGGGAGGGGGGAGTACTTC	CASSLRGRGEYF